A selection of T cell receptor beta chains follows, all from one sample in a study of control samples from healthy donors and cancer patients. Profiled with immunoSEQ multiplex PCR; TCRdb holds only in-frame clones, not every one. Of about 97,000 clones in the sample, under 95% are singletons; the top ten hold about 2.5%. The source material was blood. The receptor source for this set is a woman aged 18-29 years in good health. Each CDR3 is given with its conserved first and last residue. Fields, in order: V gene, J gene, clone size, D gene, CDR3 protein, CDR3 DNA. D genes are given only for firm matches. The size of a clone is reported for some rows only, either as once, few or many, or as a class for expanded clones.

>TRBV25-1|TRBJ2-7|-|-
CASSAFHEQYF
TGTGCCAGCTCCGCCTTTCACGAGCAGTACTTC
>TRBV20-1|TRBJ2-3|-|-
CSASKRGQSWTFEGVNSGDTQYF
TGCAGTGCTAGTAAACGGGGGCAGAGTTGGACCTTCGAGGGGGTCAACTCAGGAGATACGCAGTATTTT
>TRBV28|TRBJ1-2|-|TRBD1
CASSPRTGTTYGYTF
TGTGCCAGCAGCCCAAGGACAGGGACGACCTATGGCTACACCTTC
>TRBV15|TRBJ1-6|-|-
CATSRDIEPGGSPLHF
TGTGCCACCAGCAGAGATATAGAACCCGGCGGTTCACCCCTCCACTTT
>TRBV28|TRBJ1-2|-|-
CASLTRWGSRYGYTF
TGTGCCAGCCTGACCCGTTGGGGGTCTCGGTATGGCTACACCTTC
>TRBV7-8|TRBJ2-7|once|TRBD2
CASSPLAGRGVEQYF
TGTGCCAGCAGCCCCCTAGCGGGCCGCGGGGTGGAGCAGTACTTC
>TRBV5-4|TRBJ2-7|-|-
CASSQEREQYF
TGTGCCAGCAGCCAGGAGCGCGAGCAGTACTTC
>TRBV4-2|TRBJ2-1|-|TRBD2
CASSPGAGGGLTRSYNEQFF
TGTGCCAGCAGCCCTGGGGCGGGCGGGGGTCTAACCCGCTCCTACAATGAGCAGTTCTTC
>TRBV5-1|TRBJ2-3|-|-
CASSKPGGGADTQYF
TGCGCCAGCAGCAAACCCGGGGGTGGAGCAGATACGCAGTATTTT
>TRBV4-1|TRBJ2-7|-|-
CASSPWRGTVGEQYF
TGCGCCAGCAGCCCCTGGCGCGGGACAGTGGGCGAGCAGTACTTC
>TRBV23-1|TRBJ1-5|-|-
CASSQSVDPGNQPQHF
TGCGCCAGCAGTCAATCGGTGGACCCGGGGAATCAGCCCCAGCATTTT
>TRBV6-5|TRBJ1-1|once|-
CASSYQQADTEAFF
TGTGCCAGCAGTTACCAGCAAGCGGACACTGAAGCTTTCTTT
>TRBV5-4|TRBJ1-4|-|-
CASSSRRATNEKLFF
TGTGCCAGCAGCTCACGGCGGGCGACTAATGAAAAACTGTTTTTT
>TRBV29-1|TRBJ2-5|-|TRBD1
CSTTGQGGLETQYF
TGCAGCACGACAGGACAGGGGGGTCTGGAGACCCAGTACTTC
>TRBV27|TRBJ2-1|once|-
CASTLPSAEKKRYNEQFF
TGTGCCAGCACCCTCCCCTCAGCAGAAAAAAAAAGATACAATGAGCAGTTCTTC
>TRBV3-1/TRBV3-2|TRBJ2-7|-|-
CASSQPSAYEQYF
TGTGCCAGCAGCCAGCCCTCCGCCTACGAGCAGTACTTC
>TRBV2|TRBJ1-3|once|TRBD1
CASRLVGTGASGNTIYF
TGTGCCAGCAGGCTAGTCGGGACAGGGGCCTCTGGAAACACCATATATTTT